The T cell receptor (beta chain) described here comes from a study of OX40 agonist ivuxolimab in advanced cancers. For context, the study as a whole: Ivuxolimab, which targeted the costimulatory receptor OX40 (CD134), was an agonistic, fully human IgG2 monoclonal antibody. A male proportion of almost 85% and a mean age of approximately 55 years, ranging from 23 to 79, were recorded for the dose-escalation cohort. Prior anti-PD-1, anti-PD-L1 or anti-CTLA-4 therapy was permitted, and checkpoint inhibitors had been received by roughly two fifths of dose-escalation patients. The purpose of peripheral TCRbeta sequencing was to test whether ivuxolimab changed TCR sequence diversity and led to clonal T-cell expansion. Three dose-escalation patients achieved partial responses, one with hepatocellular carcinoma and two with cutaneous melanoma. Among the roughly 54 dose-escalation patients, around 20 had hepatocellular carcinoma, around 15 melanoma, 9 renal cell carcinoma and 9 head and neck cancer. The paper reports the monotherapy dose-escalation portion (N of about 47 patients) of the phase I ivuxolimab trial. Intravenous ivuxolimab was administered to patients every 2 weeks at six dose levels: 0.01, 0.1, 0.3, 1.5, 3 and 10 mg/kg. Overall study outcomes, separate from this receptor: Partial responders in the 0.1-3.0 mg/kg groups had among the lowest normalized peripheral clonal expansion, especially among CD8+ T cells. Low levels of normalized T-cell clonal expansion were also seen in some nonresponding patients. Which antigens the clonally expanded peripheral T cells were specific for was not determined. Clonal expansion of both CD4+ and CD8+ blood T cells was observed from baseline to week 6 at doses 0.1 to 3.0 mg/kg. After ivuxolimab, CD8+ T cells had more expanded clones than CD4+ T cells on average.

On this clone itself: Its antigen is not yet known. No much larger clonotype is one base removed from it; base qualities were not supplied.

Genomic DNA was isolated from the sorted cells so that the TCRbeta CDR3 region could be sequenced. TCRbeta CDR3 regions were sequenced using the immunoSEQ Assay. TCRdb holds this immuneACCESS table with in-frame rearrangements only. Some clones are missing; in checked studies, unresolved V genes explain under half, and the rest has no known cause. Counted in this sample were approximately 77,000 clones; just over 90% of them appeared once. The top ten clones comprise around 4.8% of the sample. The trial excluded patients who had a history of autoimmune disease or who were on systemic immunosuppression. In every dose cohort, peripheral blood was drawn for TCR sequencing at baseline, cycle 4 day 1, and cycle 7 day 1. The samples were taken from a phase I, first-in-human, multicenter, open-label dose-escalation trial of ivuxolimab. Adults with locally advanced or metastatic head and neck squamous cell, hepatocellular, melanoma or renal cell carcinoma were enrolled in the trial. Before TCR sequencing, CD4+ and CD8+ T cells were separately sorted from peripheral blood.

The CDR3 holds 11 amino acids from the cysteine to the phenylalanine. Just the 33-base CDR3 DNA is kept, in frame starting at base 1. The junction shows trimming of 0 bases on V and 8 bases on J, plus 2 bases between the germline ends. CDR1 MNHEY and CDR2 SVGAGI were looked up in the germline V gene. This sequence was found in an adult with an advanced solid tumor such as melanoma, head and neck, liver or kidney cancer. The chain is assembled from TRBV6-5 and TRBJ2-1, with the D gene uncertain. The sample here was CD4+ or CD8+ T cells sorted from blood, taken in a trial of the OX40 agonist ivuxolimab. The DNA sequence follows: TGTGCCAGCAGTTACTCCGATGAGCAGTTCTTC. Its product reads: CASSYSDEQFF.